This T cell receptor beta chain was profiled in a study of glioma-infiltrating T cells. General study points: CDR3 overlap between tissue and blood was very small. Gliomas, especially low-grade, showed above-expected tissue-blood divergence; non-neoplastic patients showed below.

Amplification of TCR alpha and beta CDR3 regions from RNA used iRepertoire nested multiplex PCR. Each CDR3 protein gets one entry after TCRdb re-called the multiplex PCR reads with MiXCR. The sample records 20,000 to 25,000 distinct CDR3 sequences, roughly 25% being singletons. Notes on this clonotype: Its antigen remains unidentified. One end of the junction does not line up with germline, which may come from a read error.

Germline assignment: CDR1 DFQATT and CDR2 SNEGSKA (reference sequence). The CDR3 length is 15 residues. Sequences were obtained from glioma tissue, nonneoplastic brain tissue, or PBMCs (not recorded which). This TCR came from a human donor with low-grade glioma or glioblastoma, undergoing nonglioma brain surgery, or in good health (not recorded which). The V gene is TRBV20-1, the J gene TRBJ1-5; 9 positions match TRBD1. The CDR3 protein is CSADLGQGINHPQHF. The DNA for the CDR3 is TGCAGTGCCGACCTGGGACAGGGCATCAATCATCCCCAGCATTTT.